This entry features one TCR beta chain sequence. Only one count was recorded for this clone. No cognate antigen has been identified for it. No quality values exist for individual bases; no much larger clone is one base distant. CDR1 and CDR2 were assigned from the germline V gene as MDHEN and SYDVKM. Trimming at the junction amounts to 6 bases on V and 8 bases on J, and the germline ends lie 23 bases apart. From cysteine to phenylalanine, the CDR3 is 17 amino acids long. Left in the record is the CDR3 DNA by itself, 51 bases read in frame from the first base. These data are taken from a study of cytomegalovirus exposure and HLA in healthy donors (dated by TCRdb to about 2017). Regarding the study in general: In an earlier analysis of approximately 500 of the donors, approximately 300 Gb of sequence data and some 100 million unique TCR beta sequences from some 170 million T cells were reported. The number of typed donors differed by locus: about 620-640 for A, B, C, DRB1 and DQB1; 522 for DQA1; 606 for DPA1; and some 470 for DPB1. Donor age, sex, ethnicity and CMV serostatus were collected together with the repertoire data. The study profiled the T cell repertoires of about 720 subjects by immunosequencing and related them to cytomegalovirus serostatus. To predict cytomegalovirus infection status, the study brought together high-throughput TCR immunosequencing, statistical association of individual TCRs with disease status, and machine learning. Both class I and class II loci were covered by HLA typing, at four-digit resolution. Besides the first cohort of approximately 710 subjects, a separate validation cohort made up of 120 different subjects was used. All discovery cohort repertoires had been generated on a single sequencing platform. Of the roughly 430 genotyped donors, over 65% fell in the genetic ancestry cluster associated with self-reported Caucasian donors. An early release covering roughly 640 HLA-typed donors comprised about 300 gigabases of sequencing data and around 80 million unique TCR sequences. An earlier analysis of some 500 of the donors used high-throughput TCR beta sequencing to judge whether each TCR beta V gene segment behaved as functional or pseudogenic. To study patterns of TCR occurrence, a later analysis re-analyzed previously published TCR beta repertoires from 500 to 850 donors and added high-resolution HLA genotyping. The study aimed to test whether cataloging public T cell receptors could reveal signatures of past pathogen exposure. Among a few hundred genotyped donors of the cohort, an average of about 240,000 unique TCR beta nucleotide sequences were sequenced per donor, roughly 18% of them non-productive. Because of strong linkage in the cohort, roughly 5 DR-DQ haplotypes were treated as single units for association and clustering. Rather than using new phenotypic data, the later analysis identified candidate immune exposures from TCR beta sequences and from how often those sequences occurred across donors. Genome-wide SNP genotypes for about 60% of the roughly 670 donors were used in a later genetic analysis, which treated that subset as a discovery cohort.

Results the study describes overall, beyond this receptor: In a later analysis, several top co-occurrence clusters were reported to appear linked to parvovirus B19, influenza, CMV and Epstein-Barr virus. When HLA alleles, especially DR and DQ, strongly co-occurred, TCR associations were difficult to assign to individual alleles. Compared with equally common non-associated chains, HLA-associated TCR beta chains in a later analysis were more clonally expanded and had lower generation probabilities. CMV serostatus was the only immune exposure information available for the cohort. Because HLA typing was missing for some donors at each locus, association tests included only the typed subset. A later analysis associated some 17,000 TCR beta sequences with specific HLA alleles at a false discovery rate of 0.05. Correlated functional status among segregating V segments might be attributable to linkage disequilibrium, but an unknown experimental factor could not be ruled out. This cohort had only TCR beta chains sequenced, and the lack of alpha or paired-chain data limited which features could be detected. The study listed 164 TCR beta chains as associated with cytomegalovirus. In an earlier analysis of approximately 590 of the donors, most TCR beta V segments appeared in productive rearrangements about 90% or about 30% of the time, broadly matching IMGT annotations. Because the 87-base-pair reads could not distinguish some IMGT-functional V segments, including TRBV6-2 and TRBV6-3, those segments were excluded. A cluster of highly shared sequence variants was judged likely to be a technical artifact of the sequencing pipeline. In vitro tests confirmed that a few of the cytomegalovirus-associated TCR beta chains recognize cytomegalovirus antigens. A further reported finding was that TCR beta sequences accurately predicted the HLA-A and HLA-B alleles for most subjects in the first cohort. Most TCR sequences were observed very rarely across donors, whereas some public TCRs were present in many individuals. In both the original and validation cohorts, the classifier was reported to diagnose cytomegalovirus status with high specificity and sensitivity. According to a later genetic analysis, donors in an Asian-associated ancestry cluster had fewer N-insertions in productive TCRs than the roughly 670-donor mean. In a later analysis, most CMV-associated TCR beta chains were found to appear HLA-restricted, with HLA associations seemingly driven largely by CMV exposure. Sequencing depth was assumed to be roughly uniform across donors in the presence/absence analyses, though that assumption may not hold. According to a later analysis, TCR association rates differed among HLA loci, with DRB1 alleles showing the most associated TCRs and HLA-C alleles showing the fewest. An association between a missense DCLRE1C variant and V-gene and J-gene trimming of TCR beta chains was found in a later genetic analysis and replicated in an independent cohort. About 15 rarely observed V segments, including chromosome 9 orphons, were excluded from the earlier analysis of some 590 of the donors because counts were too low. The authors suggested that the approach could potentially be generalized to other disease states and immunological phenotypes.

In total, over 600 healthy bone marrow donors made up the cohort. All cohort members were sampled while nominally healthy, although unrecorded immune exposures were likely present. The donor tested CMV seropositive and was one of the 289 seropositive cohort members. Each donor provided a peripheral blood sample, and peripheral blood mononuclear cells were used for TCR beta sequencing. The Qiagen DNeasy Blood Extraction Kit was used to extract genomic DNA from the blood cell samples. The library was built by means of the immunoSEQ multiplex PCR assay. A mixture of 60 forward primers for TCR Vbeta segments and 13 reverse primers for TCR Jbeta segments was used in the multiplex PCR. A multiplex PCR assay on genomic DNA amplified the CDR3 region of rearranged TCR beta genes. The Illumina HiSeq System was used to sequence the amplified TCR beta libraries as 87-base-pair reads. In the source study's methods: A later analysis tallied 75 million to 95 million unique TCR beta chains across the 666 repertoires, and approximately 9.9 million of those chains were shared by two or more donors. A nearest-neighbor algorithm error-corrected the raw reads and collapsed the reads into unique sequences, merging closely related sequences to remove PCR and sequencing errors. CDR3 sequences were aligned to IMGT reference sequences to assign V, D and J gene segments. Each retained sequence needed at least a six-nucleotide match to both a V gene segment and a J gene segment. A rearrangement was called productive if the CDR3 had no stop codons and remained in frame with V and J, and every other rearrangement was called non-productive. CDR3 was defined according to IMGT convention as the region running from the second conserved V-encoded cysteine to the conserved J-encoded phenylalanine. Sequences without an unambiguous match to a single V gene segment were excluded from the earlier analysis of 450 to 650 of the donors. In an earlier analysis of 587 of the donors, V segments were called functional above 56.7% productive rearrangements and were called segregating when the between-donor standard deviation exceeded 5%. A statistical classification framework was built for diagnosing cytomegalovirus status from the catalog of TCR beta chain sequences. In a later analysis, V and J genes were assigned by comparing TCR nucleotide sequences against IMGT/GENE-DB human TR gene sequences. A later analysis assigned CDR3 sequences and most-parsimonious VDJ recombination scenarios with the TCRdist pipeline. In a later analysis, every TCR beta chain was defined by the combination of its CDR3 amino acid sequence and its V-gene family, and reads without a unique V-gene family were dropped. In a later analysis, 500 to 700 highly shared, low-generation-probability nucleotide sequences were removed to address suspected cross-contamination and a sequencing artifact. In a later analysis, a clonal expansion index was calculated for each public chain from normalized within-repertoire ranks of inferred template counts. A later analysis computed generation probabilities with a VDJ recombination model fitted to out-of-frame rearrangements, and checked the results against IGoR. A later analysis scored TCR-TCR, TCR-HLA and TCR-CMV co-occurrence with hypergeometric tests, applying a repertoire-size bias correction to TCR pairs. To estimate false discovery rates, a later analysis permuted the HLA or CMV assignments 20 times. A later analysis grouped co-occurring TCRs with DBSCAN, adding TCRdist sequence similarity when clustering within HLA-allele-positive subsets. Co-occurrence clustering excluded repertoires with fewer than 30,000 or more than 120,000 public chains, plus five with anomalous nucleotide sharing. TCRdb provides this immuneACCESS table in a form limited to in-frame rearrangements. Some clones are lacking; in checked studies, under half of them reflect an unresolved V gene, and why the rest are absent is not known. V and J calls and clone size are those listed in that table; D and trimming were worked out from the DNA. The sample includes roughly 150,000 clones, with roughly 80% observed a single time. The ten largest clones take up around 11% of the sample.

The sample was PBMCs. The clonotype was recovered from a man aged 18 to 30 in good health and CMV-seropositive. This receptor chain uses TRBV28 and TRBJ1-6; a tentative D match to TRBD1 spans 6 bases. The sequenced DNA: TGTGCCAGCAGCCCACCCCTGGCGACAGGCGCCTATTCACCCCTCCACTTT. This sequence encodes CASSPPLATGAYSPLHF.